This record covers a single T cell receptor (beta chain). The TCR beta library used iRepertoire HTBI primers with Arm-PCR amplification of CDR3. In the authors' methods: Identified segments across samples numbered roughly 60 TRBV and roughly 15 TRBJ. Each CDR3 protein gets one entry after TCRdb re-called the multiplex PCR reads with MiXCR. TCRdb, not the original authors, processed these V and J calls. Seen here are some 500,000 distinct CDR3 sequences, approximately 12% observed once, and the top ten hold 8.5% to 10%. This sample was included in a study of regulatory T cells in long-lasting Graves disease. Indicated time point: newly diagnosed GD, antithyroid drugs for less than 3 months. With RNA extracted from PBMCs as input, the TCR library was made. From an endocrinology department in Xi'an, China, came the patients. This same sample was also part of a study on T cells in Graves' hyperthyroidism and ophthalmopathy. This second report adds: Most clonotypes expanded in the thyroid (above 0.001) were also present in blood.

Material: peripheral blood mononuclear cells (PBMCs), obtained at new diagnosis, from a patient treated with antithyroid drugs. This clonotype originated in a man aged 30 to 45 with Graves disease.

The CDR3 reads CATSDGQGKAYEQYF. CDR3 sequence (DNA): TGTGCCACCAGTGACGGACAGGGAAAGGCCTACGAGCAGTACTTC. The chain recombines TRBV24-1 with TRBJ2-7, with 8 positions matching TRBD1. V lost 4 bases to trimming and J lost 2 bases; unmatched junction nucleotides: 6. Germline-derived CDR1 and CDR2 are KGHDR and SFDVKD. There are 15 residues in the CDR3.